This T cell receptor beta chain was identified in a study of cytomegalovirus exposure and HLA in healthy donors. Overall study context: Of the donors genotyped, 300 to 500 in all, around 77% fell in the Caucasian-associated ancestry cluster.

Findings and limits, study-wide: The study found most TCR sequences rare, yet found some public TCRs in many donors. In presence/absence analyses, roughly uniform sequencing depth across donors was assumed.

Germline V gene data show CDR1 as SGHVS and CDR2 as FQNEAQ. The CDR3 spans 14 residues. V lost 5 bases and J lost 2, with 10 bases in between. Worth noting for this clone: Its antigen is still unknown.

Both 60 Vbeta primers and 13 Jbeta primers went into the PCR. The data were produced by immunoSEQ multiplex PCR, yet TCRdb's version contains in-frame clones alone and is incomplete. This sample has about 130,000 clones, with roughly 74% found just once. This cohort consisted of healthy bone marrow donors. J is TRBJ1-3 and V is TRBV7-8; possible D gene TRBD1, 6 bases. Sequenced: PBMCs. This clonotype originated in a woman aged 45-65 years in good health and CMV-seropositive. As DNA, the CDR3 is TGTGCCAGCAGCCAAACAGGGACTGGAAACACCATATATTTT. It is translated as CASSQTGTGNTIYF.